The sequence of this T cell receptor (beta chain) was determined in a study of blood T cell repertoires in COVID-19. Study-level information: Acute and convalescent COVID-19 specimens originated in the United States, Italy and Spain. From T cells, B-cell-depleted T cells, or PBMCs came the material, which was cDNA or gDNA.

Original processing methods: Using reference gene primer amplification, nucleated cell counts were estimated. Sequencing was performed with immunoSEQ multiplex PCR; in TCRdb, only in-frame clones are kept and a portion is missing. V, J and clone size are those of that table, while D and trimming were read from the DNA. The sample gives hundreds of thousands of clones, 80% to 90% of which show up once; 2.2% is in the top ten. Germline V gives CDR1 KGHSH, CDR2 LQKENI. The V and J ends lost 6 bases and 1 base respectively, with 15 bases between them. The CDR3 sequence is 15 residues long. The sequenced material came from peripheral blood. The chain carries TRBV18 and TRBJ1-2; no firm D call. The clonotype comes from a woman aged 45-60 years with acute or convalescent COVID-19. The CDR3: CASSSSLVDNYGYTF. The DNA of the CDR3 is TGTGCCAGCTCTAGCAGCCTCGTCGATAACTATGGCTACACCTTC.